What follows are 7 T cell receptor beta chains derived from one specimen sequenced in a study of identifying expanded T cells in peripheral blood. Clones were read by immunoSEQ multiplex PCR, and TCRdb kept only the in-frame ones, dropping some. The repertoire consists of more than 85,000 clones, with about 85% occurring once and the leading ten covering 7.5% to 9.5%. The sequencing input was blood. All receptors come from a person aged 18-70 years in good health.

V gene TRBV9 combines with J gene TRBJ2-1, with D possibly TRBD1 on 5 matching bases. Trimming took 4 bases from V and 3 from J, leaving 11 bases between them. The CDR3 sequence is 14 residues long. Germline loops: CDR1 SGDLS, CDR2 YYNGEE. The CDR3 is CASSFRTHYNEQFF. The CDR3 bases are TGTGCCAGCAGCTTTCGGACACACTACAATGAGCAGTTCTTC.

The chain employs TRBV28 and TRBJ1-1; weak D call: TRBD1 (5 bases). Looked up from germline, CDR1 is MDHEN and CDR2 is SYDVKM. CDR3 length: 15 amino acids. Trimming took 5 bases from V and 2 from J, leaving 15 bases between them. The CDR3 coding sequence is TGTGCCAGCAGTCCCCGCGGGGGGATCAACACTGAAGCTTTCTTT. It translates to CASSPRGGINTEAFF.

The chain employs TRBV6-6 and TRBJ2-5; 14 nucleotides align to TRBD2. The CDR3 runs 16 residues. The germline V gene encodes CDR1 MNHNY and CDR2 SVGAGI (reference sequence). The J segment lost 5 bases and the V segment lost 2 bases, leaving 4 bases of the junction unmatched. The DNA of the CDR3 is TGTGCCAGCAGTTACGGGACTAGCGGGAGTCAGGAGACCCAGTACTTC. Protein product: CASSYGTSGSQETQYF.

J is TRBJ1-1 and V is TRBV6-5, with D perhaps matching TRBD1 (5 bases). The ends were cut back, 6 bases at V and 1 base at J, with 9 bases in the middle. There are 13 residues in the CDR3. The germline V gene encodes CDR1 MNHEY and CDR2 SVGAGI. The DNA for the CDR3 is TGTGCCAGCAGCCGGGGACGGAACACTGAAGCTTTCTTT. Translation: CASSRGRNTEAFF.

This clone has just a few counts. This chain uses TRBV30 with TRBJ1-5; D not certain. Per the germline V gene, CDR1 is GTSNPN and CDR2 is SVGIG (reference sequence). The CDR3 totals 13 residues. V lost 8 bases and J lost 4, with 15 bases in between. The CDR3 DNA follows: TGTGCCGGGCAGTGGGGTATTAATCAGCCCCAGCATTTT. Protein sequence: CAGQWGINQPQHF.

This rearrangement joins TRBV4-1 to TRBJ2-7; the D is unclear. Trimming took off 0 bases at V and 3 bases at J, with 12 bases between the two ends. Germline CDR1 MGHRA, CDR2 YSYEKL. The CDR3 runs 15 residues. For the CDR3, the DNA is TGCGCCAGCAGCCAAGATAAACAGTGGTACTACGAGCAGTACTTC. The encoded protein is CASSQDKQWYYEQYF.

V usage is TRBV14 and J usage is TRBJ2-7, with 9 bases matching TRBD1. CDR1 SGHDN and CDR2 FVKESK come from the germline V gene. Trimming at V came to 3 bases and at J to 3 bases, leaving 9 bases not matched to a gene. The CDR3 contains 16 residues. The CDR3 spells CASSQGGDRDFYEQYF. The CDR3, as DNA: TGTGCCAGCAGCCAGGGAGGGGACAGGGATTTCTACGAGCAGTACTTC.